This T cell receptor beta chain was recorded in a study of blood T cells in healthy people across ages. CDR3 length: 14 amino acids. Germline V gene sequence: CDR1 SEHNR, CDR2 FQNEAQ (reference sequence). V lost 1 base to trimming and J lost 8 bases, with 14 bases between them. Using a J-beta primer mix together with a sample-barcoded 5' primer, a second PCR was run for roughly 7 to 12 cycles. One entry per CDR3 protein results from TCRdb running MiXCR on the 5' RACE reads. The table lists about 760,000 distinct CDR3 sequences, around a quarter of them singletons. A further study also used this sample, focusing on T cells of mothers and their children.

The sequenced sample was blood. The chain combines TRBV7-9 with TRBJ1-2; D is ambiguous. The clonotype comes from a boy aged 5-17 years in good health. The CDR3 DNA reads TGTGCCAGCAGCTTAGGCCAGAACCTTAGGGGCTACACCTTC. This gives the protein CASSLGQNLRGYTF.